This TCR beta chain appears in the sequencing data of a study of blood T cell repertoires in COVID-19. Those enrolled, adults aged roughly 18 to 89 years, came from roughly 23 US areas. Recovered Cohort 3 donors showed two negative PCRs, clearance, or symptom resolution. The V gene end was trimmed by 9 bases and the J gene end by 9 bases; junction bases not matched to a gene: 20. This CDR3 contains 17 residues. Germline CDR1 is MNHEY and CDR2 is SMNVEV (reference sequence). Original handling: How many nucleated cells were present was estimated from reference gene primer amplification. Some clones are missing from TCRdb's copy, which holds only in-frame ones; the method was immunoSEQ multiplex PCR. The D gene and trimming were derived from the DNA, and the V and J assignments and clone size from that table. The sample has some 260,000 clones, around nine tenths seen once.

This chain uses TRBV27 with TRBJ1-6; 7 bases agree with TRBD1. The sample consisted of PBMCs or T cells enriched from blood (not recorded which). The TCR comes from a woman aged 18-35 years who had recovered from COVID-19. The CDR3 sequence: CASHRQGEGILSSPLHF. The CDR3 nucleotides are TGTGCCAGTCATCGACAGGGTGAAGGTATATTGAGTTCACCCCTCCACTTT.